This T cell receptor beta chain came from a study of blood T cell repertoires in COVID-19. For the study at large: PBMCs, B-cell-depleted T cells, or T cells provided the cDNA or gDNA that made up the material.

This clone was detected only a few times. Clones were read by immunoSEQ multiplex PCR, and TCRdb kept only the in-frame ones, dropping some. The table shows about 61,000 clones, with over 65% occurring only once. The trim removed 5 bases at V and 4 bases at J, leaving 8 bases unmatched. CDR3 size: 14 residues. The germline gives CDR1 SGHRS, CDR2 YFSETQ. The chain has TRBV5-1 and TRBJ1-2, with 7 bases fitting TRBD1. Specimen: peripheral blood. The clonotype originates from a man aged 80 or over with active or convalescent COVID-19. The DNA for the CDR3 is TGCGCCAGCAGAGGGGGGACAGCTTTCTATGGCTACACCTTC. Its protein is CASRGGTAFYGYTF. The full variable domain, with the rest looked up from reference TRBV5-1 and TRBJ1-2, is KAGVTQTPRYLIKTRGQQVTLSCSPISGHRSVSWYQQTPGQGLQFLFEYFSETQRNKGNFPGRFSGRQFSNSRSEMNVSTLELGDSALYLCASRGGTAFYGYTFGSGTRLTVV.